This T cell receptor beta chain was profiled in a study of T cells after posttransplantation cyclophosphamide. Cyclophosphamide on days +3 and +4 followed busulfan-fludarabine conditioning and a marrow graft. TCRdb keeps only in-frame clones here, not all; method: immunoSEQ multiplex PCR. The table lists 6,000 to 7,000 clones, roughly 77% of them singletons. Study findings and constraints: Later post-transplant blood repertoires were often dominated by donor CD8+ memory clones. TRB clonality was highly associated with recipient CMV seropositivity and reactivation. TRB overlap between skin or GI tissue T cells and blood was limited.

In regard to this clone: Its antigen remains unknown.

Specimen: PBMCs, collected after allogeneic stem cell transplant with posttransplant cyclophosphamide. This TCR came from a female patient aged 45-60 years who received an allogeneic stem cell transplant from a related donor, was CMV-positive, and had no GVHD. The T cells may come from the graft donor.

CDR3 sequence: CASSKGLAGGPGEQFF. DNA for the CDR3: TGTGCCAGCAGCAAAGGACTAGCGGGGGGGCCGGGGGAGCAGTTCTTC. This rearrangement joins TRBV7-2 to TRBJ2-1; 15 bases match TRBD2. This CDR3 is built from 16 residues. From germline, CDR1 is SGHTA and CDR2 FQGNSA. The J segment lost 10 bases and the V segment lost 5 bases, leaving 9 bases of the junction unmatched.